A single sample is the source of the 16 T cell receptor beta chains below, sequenced in a study of lung T cells in sarcoidosis with Löfgren's syndrome. TCRdb ran MiXCR on the reads and lists one entry per CDR3 protein. This sample carries 15,000 to 25,000 distinct CDR3 sequences, around 20% of them seen once, and the ten largest clones take approximately 0.78%. Specimen: CD4+ T cells from bronchoalveolar lavage. The receptors were gathered from a human donor with sarcoidosis (Löfgren's syndrome or another form), or a control subject (not recorded which).

Notes on this clonotype: This may arise from a read error, as a much more abundant clone is one base away. The missing conserved phenylalanine or tryptophan at the end of this CDR3 makes a read error likely. The chain couples TRBV7-2 to TRBJ1-1, with a possible D match to TRBD1 (6 bases). The ends were cut back, 8 bases at V and 5 bases at J, with 18 bases in the middle. This CDR3 has 14 amino acids. CDR1 and CDR2 from the germline V gene are SGHTA and FQGNSA. CDR3 nucleotides: TGTGCCAGCTATACGGGAGGGGGGGCGACTGAAGCTTTCCTT. It yields the protein CASYTGGGATEAFL.

This clonotype was counted ten times or more. The rearrangement joins TRBV20-1 to TRBJ2-7; 14 bases map to TRBD2. Germline loops: CDR1 DFQATT, CDR2 SNEGSKA (reference sequence). The CDR3 is made up of 14 amino acids. Unmatched junction bases numbered 6, after V lost 6 bases and J lost 5 bases. The CDR3 bases are TGCAGTGCCGAGGGACTAGCGGGAGAAAACGAGCAGTACTTC. This gives the protein CSAEGLAGENEQYF.

This clonotype came up many times. The chain has TRBV28 and TRBJ1-2; 9 bases align to TRBD1. CDR3 length: 14 amino acids. J lost 4 bases, V lost 4 bases, and 4 bases had no gene match. The germline V gene encodes CDR1 MDHEN and CDR2 SYDVKM. CDR3 sequence (DNA): TGTGCCAGCAGTTCCCCGGGACAGGGCTATGGCTACACCTTC. Protein sequence: CASSSPGQGYGYTF.

Notes on this clonotype: This sequence may be a read error, since a much larger clone differs from it by one base. The chain uses TRBV4-2 and TRBJ1-2; D gene unclear. The CDR3 has 12 residues. Germline V gene data show CDR1 as LGHNA and CDR2 as YNFKEQ. The CDR3 protein is CASSQVSGGHTF. The DNA for the CDR3 is TGTGCCAGCAGCCAAGTTTCCGGTGGCCACACCTTC.

This clonotype was observed at least ten times. The V and J genes are TRBV4-2 and TRBJ2-3, with D perhaps TRBD1 (6 bases). The germline V gene has CDR1 LGHNA and CDR2 YNFKEQ. Between the trimmed V and J ends, which lost 5 bases and 0 bases, there was a span of 15 bases. The CDR3 runs to 16 residues. In DNA, the CDR3 is TGTGCCAGCAGCAAAAGGGGGACAACCAGCACAGATACGCAGTATTTT. This translates into CASSKRGTTSTDTQYF.

This clonotype was recorded only once. With a much larger clone just one base away, this may be a read error. The V and J genes are TRBV12-3 or TRBV12-4 and TRBJ2-7, with 7 bases fitting TRBD2. The CDR3 contains 18 residues. The CDR3 sequence is CASGLGPKTAGKSYEQYF. Written as DNA, the CDR3 is TGTGCCAGCGGTTTAGGCCCAAAGACAGCGGGAAAGTCCTACGAGCAGTACTTC.

About this clonotype itself: Compared with germline, one end of the junction differs, possibly owing to a read error. The chain uses TRBV15 and TRBJ2-2; 7 nucleotides line up with TRBD1. The CDR3 spans 14 residues. Germline values: CDR1 LNHNV, CDR2 YYDKDF (reference sequence). The CDR3 reads CATSRNRGTGEPFF. The CDR3 DNA is TGTGCCACCAGCAGAAACAGGGGCACCGGGGAGCCGTTTTTT.

This clonotype was counted a few times. V usage is TRBV18 and J usage is TRBJ2-1, with 11 nucleotides matching TRBD2. The V gene end was trimmed by 5 bases and the J gene end by 7 bases; junction bases not matched to a gene: 7. The CDR3 is 15 residues long. Germline V gene sequence: CDR1 KGHSH, CDR2 LQKENI. The CDR3 loop is CASSVTGTSGNEQFF. Written as DNA, the CDR3 is TGTGCCAGCTCAGTAACCGGGACTAGCGGAAATGAGCAGTTCTTC.

This clonotype was seen repeatedly, ten times or more. The V and J genes are TRBV20-1 and TRBJ1-5; D is unresolved. The CDR3 spans 11 residues. V lost 3 bases to trimming and J lost 11 bases, with 11 bases between them. Germline CDR1 is DFQATT and CDR2 is SNEGSKA (reference sequence). CDR3 residues: CSARSSATQHF. The CDR3 nucleotides read TGCAGTGCTAGGAGTTCAGCGACCCAGCATTTT.

The sample holds a few counts of this clonotype. The genes are TRBV6-4 and TRBJ2-2; perhaps TRBD2 as D (5 bases). CDR1 and CDR2 from the germline V gene are MRHNA and SNTAGT. V gave up 6 bases and J gave up 6 bases, with 17 bases separating them. The CDR3 runs to 15 residues. The CDR3 sequence: CASRGFSTEAGELFF. The CDR3 DNA is TGTGCCAGCAGGGGGTTTTCGACGGAGGCCGGGGAGCTGTTTTTT.

The rearrangement uses TRBV11-1 and TRBJ2-2; D gene uncertain. Trimming stripped 5 bases from V and 3 bases from J, with 13 bases between. This CDR3 comprises 15 residues. CDR1 is SGHAT and CDR2 is FQDESV in the germline V gene (reference sequence). The CDR3 DNA follows: TGTGCCAGCAGCCCCCATGGCTCTTACACCGGGGAGCTGTTTTTT. Translated, it gives CASSPHGSYTGELFF.

The chain is built from TRBV7-9 and TRBJ2-7, with a possible D match to TRBD2 (6 bases). The ends were cut back, 3 bases at V and 4 bases at J, with 16 bases in the middle. CDR3 length: 15 amino acids. CDR1 SEHNR and CDR2 FQNEAQ come from the germline V gene (reference sequence). CDR3 protein: CASSLRLVGGYEQYF. CDR3 in DNA: TGTGCCAGCAGCTTGAGGCTAGTGGGAGGATACGAGCAGTACTTC.

The chain joins TRBV12-3 or TRBV12-4 to TRBJ2-7; no clear D. Trimming cost V 2 bases and J 2 bases, with 13 bases left between them. The CDR3 covers 15 residues. CDR3 DNA: TGTGCCAGCAGTTTATCATTACGCAGTACCTACGAGCAGTACTTC. Translated, it gives CASSLSLRSTYEQYF.

Of note for this clonotype: The junction departs from the called germline gene at one end, perhaps through a read error. This chain joins TRBV10-2 and TRBJ2-5, with a weak D call TRBD1 (6 bases). The CDR3 runs 13 residues. Germline lookup yields CDR1 WSHSY and CDR2 SAAADI. CDR3 residues: CASSQGPLETQYF. For the CDR3, the DNA is TGTGCCAGCAGCCAGGGGCCCTTGGAGACCCAGTACTTC.

Note on this clonotype: This may come from a read error, since a much larger clone is one base off. This chain connects TRBV7-2 to TRBJ2-1; 9 nucleotides match TRBD2. The better agreement between TRBJ2-7 and the DNA end casts doubt on the J call. Germline lookup yields CDR1 SGHTA and CDR2 FQGNSA. This CDR3 contains 15 residues. The CDR3, as DNA: TGTGCCAGCAGCGTAAGCGGGGGGATCTACAATGAGCAGTACTTC. It yields the protein CASSVSGGIYNEQYF.

By frequency in the sample, this clonotype is medium-sized. The chain carries TRBV20-1 and TRBJ1-5; D is undetermined. V was clipped by 0 bases and J by 0 bases, with 6 bases between them. CDR1 is DFQATT, CDR2 SNEGSKA, per germline (reference sequence). This CDR3 has 14 residues. This CDR3 is CSARDLSSNQPQHF. CDR3 sequence (DNA): TGCAGTGCTAGAGATCTTAGTAGCAATCAGCCCCAGCATTTT.